The source of this TCR beta chain is a study of T cells in Graves' hyperthyroidism and ophthalmopathy. V shed 6 bases and J shed 9 bases, with 15 bases lying between them. The CDR3 runs 12 residues. Germline loops: CDR1 DFQATT, CDR2 SNEGSKA (reference sequence). Amplification targeted TCR beta CDR3 regions from RNA transcripts. TCR CDR3 underwent first-round RT-PCR with the HTBI primer set. TCRdb re-derived calls from the multiplex PCR reads in MiXCR, one entry per CDR3 protein. Seen here are under 600,000 distinct CDR3 sequences, 15% to 20% observed once, and the top ten hold less than 3.5%. Study outcomes and limitations: Ophthalmopathy onset followed model prediction by a median roughly 6 months.

There are a few counts of this clonotype. Its antigen is unknown. Sequenced: blood. This TCR derives from a woman aged 40 to 50 with Graves' ophthalmopathy. This rearrangement joins TRBV20-1 to TRBJ2-1; D perhaps matches TRBD2 (5 bases). DNA of the CDR3: TGCAGTGCCTTACACGGGGAGATTGAGCAGTTCTTC. Translation gives CSALHGEIEQFF.